The clone carrying this T cell receptor (beta chain) was picked up many times. What it binds is not known. An end of the junction does not agree with germline; a read error may underlie this. Profiling relied on immunoSEQ multiplex PCR, and the TCRdb table lists in-frame clones only, not all of them. Of 300,000 to 400,000 clones listed, about 74% are singletons. The CDR3 covers 8 residues. Germline-derived CDR1 and CDR2 are SQVTM and ANQGSEA. Each of the donors was a healthy adult who was HIV-negative and had not had a recent acute infection or vaccination. The data are from a study of shared clonotypes between healthy human individuals. Across the study: Three plates were used per donor for CD4 naive, three for CD4 memory, two for CD8 naive and one for CD8 memory. Study-wide results and limits: Tissues were not sampled, only blood, and their repertoires likely differ.

The gene calls are TRBV29-1 and TRBJ2-4; no clear D gene. Sequencing was carried out using memory CD4+ T cells sorted from blood. Subset here: CD45RA-negative fraction. The receptor comes from a man aged 25 to 45 in good health. The CDR3 region has the DNA TGCAGCGTTGGGGGTGGGCTATTC. Its translation is CSVGGGLF.